What follows describes a single TCR beta chain. Its antigen remains unidentified. V was shortened by 1 base and J by 6 bases, with 25 bases between the two germline ends. Germline CDR1 is LGHNA and CDR2 is YNFKEQ. The CDR3 loop spans 18 amino acids. This entry comes from a study of T cells after yellow fever vaccination. General study findings and limits: Bulk-population clonotypes that are abundant could appear as contaminants in FACS-sorted repertoires.

TCRdb re-analysed the 5' RACE reads in MiXCR, keeping a single row per CDR3 protein. This table has 300,000 or so distinct CDR3 sequences, 8.7% appearing once. The TCR originated in a man aged 18 to 29 who received the YFV17D yellow fever vaccine. This material consisted of CD4+ T cells sorted from PBMCs, taken 5 days after the yellow fever booster vaccination. This chain joins TRBV4-2 and TRBJ2-7, with a possible D match to TRBD2 (5 bases). The CDR3 loop is CASSQGLPRSTRGIEQYF. The DNA of the CDR3 is TGTGCCAGCAGCCAAGGCCTCCCGAGGTCCACCCGGGGTATCGAGCAGTACTTC.